The sequence of this TCR beta chain was determined in a study of cytomegalovirus exposure and HLA in healthy donors. Study-level findings and limits: Exclusion applied to some V segments, including TRBV6-2 and TRBV6-3, as they were indistinguishable. Investigators reported 164 TCR beta chains as tied to cytomegalovirus.

PCR amplification relied on 60 Vbeta primers (plus 13 Jbeta primers). Here immunoSEQ multiplex PCR was the method, and the copy in TCRdb shows in-frame clones only, minus some. The data contain tens of thousands of clones, just under 75% of them seen just once; the ten biggest clones take up almost 7%. To note about this clone: Its antigen is unidentified.

This CDR3 is built from 15 residues. The genes are TRBV21-1 and TRBJ1-2; the table gives TRBD1 as D, unverified against the DNA. TRBV21-1 has pseudogene status. The sample taken for sequencing was PBMCs. The sequence came from a man aged 25 to 40 in good health and CMV-seropositive. In DNA, the CDR3 is TGTGCCAGCAGCTACAGGGCTCACCCTAATAGCGGCTACACCTTC. Its protein is CASSYRAHPNSGYTF.